Here is one T cell receptor beta chain with its context. Its antigen remains unidentified. This CDR3 region has 15 residues. Trimming stripped 3 bases from V and 0 bases from J, with 12 bases between. Germline-derived CDR1 and CDR2 are MDHEN and SYDVKM. These data are taken from a study of cytomegalovirus exposure and HLA in healthy donors. Notes on the study in general: The authors later found TCR association rates varying by HLA locus, with DRB1 most and HLA-C fewest. Associated with cytomegalovirus, according to the listing, were fewer than 200 TCR beta chains.

Primers for the PCR totalled 60 Vbeta and 13 Jbeta. Sequencing was performed with immunoSEQ multiplex PCR; in TCRdb, only in-frame clones are kept and a portion is missing. This table has 150,000 to 200,000 clones, almost 85% appearing once. The sample was PBMCs. This TCR derives from a woman between 50 and 59 years old in good health and CMV-seronegative. The rearrangement links TRBV28 to TRBJ2-7; possibly TRBD1 for D (5 bases). CDR3 nucleotides: TGTGCCAGCAGTTTGGGGCCTCGGAGCTCCTACGAGCAGTACTTC. It encodes CASSLGPRSSYEQYF.